This T cell receptor beta chain appears in the sequencing data of a study of T cell responses to AZD1222 COVID-19 vaccine. Comments on this clone: Its target is unknown.

TCRdb keeps only in-frame clones here, not all; method: immunoSEQ multiplex PCR. The sample gives about 150,000 clones, roughly 92% of which show up once; 1.3% to 1.5% is in the top ten. Study-wide points: Clonal diversity was possibly underestimated, and the donors were mostly white British, with more females. Epitopes outside B.1.351 and B.1.1.7 mutated regions reportedly drew nearly half of spike TCRs. Increased Spike-specific TCR breadth and depth were observed after two AZD1222 doses. At 160-218 and 743-854, vaccine-associated CD4 TCRs were dominant, and they spanned spike.

Per germline, CDR1 KGHSH and CDR2 LQKENI. V shed 4 bases and J shed 7 bases, with 8 bases lying between them. CDR3 length: 11 residues. The starting material was peripheral blood, obtained on day 0 of AZD1222 vaccination. The origin of this receptor is an adult in good health. V gene TRBV18 combines with J gene TRBJ2-7; D is ambiguous. The CDR3 region is CASSLSREQYF. The CDR3 DNA sequence: TGTGCCAGCTCACTTTCCCGGGAGCAGTACTTC.